The sequence of this T cell receptor beta chain was determined in a study of identifying expanded T cells in peripheral blood. During the collection period, no donor immune events like infections were recorded. Whole-study results and caveats: About 1.2 clones differed between technical replicates, versus approximately 17 and 20 over time. Variance in clone template counts between approximately 2-week samples significantly increased with total template count across all healthy donors.

Method: immunoSEQ multiplex PCR; TCRdb's copy keeps in-frame clones and lacks some. Of 70,000 to 95,000 clones in the sample, roughly 90% are singletons; the top ten hold approximately 7%. Germline lookup yields CDR1 LNHDA and CDR2 SQIVND (reference sequence). The V gene end was trimmed by 4 bases and the J gene end by 5 bases; junction bases not matched to a gene: 13. The CDR3 has 16 amino acids. Comment on this clone: Its antigen is currently unknown.

Sequenced material: blood. The chain recombines TRBV19 with TRBJ1-1, with 7 bases aligning to TRBD1. This receptor was taken from a person between 18 and 75 years old in good health. CDR3 loop: CASSTRQGGGKTEAFF. CDR3 DNA: TGTGCCAGTAGTACCCGACAGGGTGGGGGGAAGACTGAAGCTTTCTTT.